One and the same sample provided the 17 T cell receptor beta chains below, sequenced in a study of tumor-infiltrating lymphocytes in primary liver carcinoma. Researchers generated TCR beta cDNA from roughly 500 ng of total RNA, relying on a constant-region primer. Slightly modified ARM-PCR, run as three nested multiplex PCR rounds, produced the TCR beta libraries. It was with TRBV1-TRBV30 forward primers and a C-beta reverse primer that the first two PCR rounds were run, at about 10 cycles each. TCRdb used MiXCR to reprocess the multiplex PCR reads, holding one entry per CDR3 protein. Of about 92,000 distinct CDR3 sequences listed, approximately 68% are singletons. Each 20-30 mg portion of unsorted bulk tissue served as the source for co-extraction of RNA and DNA. Material for sequencing was tumor-adjacent normal liver tissue. The receptors were sampled from a man in his forties with primary liver carcinoma and hepatitis B virus infection.

Concerning this clonotype: The junction shows a germline mismatch at one end, possibly a read error. V is TRBV11-2 and J is TRBJ1-2, with TRBD1 identical over 7 bases. The germline V gene has CDR1 SGHAT and CDR2 FQNNGV. The CDR3 is made up of 14 amino acids. CDR3 nucleotide sequence: TGTGCCAGCATCACAGCCGACAGGGACTATGGCTGCACCTTC. Translating it yields CASITADRDYGCTF.

This clonotype has only a few counts. Possible read error: a much larger clone is one base away. The genes are TRBV5-7 and TRBJ2-1; D is uncertain. TRBV5-7 has ORF status, its function being uncertain. This CDR3 region has 12 residues. CDR3 residues: CASSKYYNGQFF. Written as DNA, the CDR3 is TGTGCCAGCAGCAAATACTACAATGGGCAGTTCTTC.

Ten or more counts support this clonotype. This chain uses TRBV5-1 with TRBJ2-1; D is uncertain. V lost 5 bases and J 5 bases, leaving 11 bases between the germline ends. This CDR3 has 13 amino acids. CDR1 and CDR2 (germline): SGHRS, YFSETQ. Written as DNA, the CDR3 is TGCGCCAGCAGTTCCCCCATGAACAATGAGCAGTTCTTC. This gives the protein CASSSPMNNEQFF.

This clonotype was observed a few times. A much larger clone differs from this one at a single base, so this may be a read error. The chain recombines TRBV5-4 with TRBJ2-1; maybe TRBD2 (5 bases). Germline-derived CDR1 and CDR2 are SGHNT and YYREEE (reference sequence). The CDR3 has 13 amino acids. CDR3 region: CVSSLGASDEQFF. In DNA form, the CDR3 reads TGTGTCAGCAGCTTGGGAGCGAGCGATGAGCAGTTCTTC.

The genes are TRBV2 and TRBJ2-3; TRBD2 is a possible D gene (6 bases). Germline CDR1 is SNHLY and CDR2 is FYNNEI. This CDR3 has 13 amino acids. With 0 bases removed from V and 8 bases from J, the gap between germline ends came to 9 bases. The CDR3 sequence: CASSEATRGTQYF. The CDR3 bases are TGTGCCAGCAGTGAAGCGACTAGGGGTACGCAGTATTTT.

As for this clonotype: The CDR3 does not end in the conserved phenylalanine or tryptophan, so this is likely a read error. This chain uses TRBV11-2 with TRBJ2-1; tentatively, D is TRBD2 (5 bases). The CDR3 has 15 amino acids. Germline V gives CDR1 SGHAT, CDR2 FQNNGV. Written as DNA, the CDR3 is TGTGCCAGCAGCTTAGCGGGGAGCTCCTACGATGAGCAGTTCTTA. This gives the protein CASSLAGSSYDEQFL.

This clonotype was counted at least ten times. V is TRBV5-6 and J is TRBJ1-2, with TRBD1 identical over 7 bases. There are 17 residues in the CDR3. V lost 5 bases and J lost 4; bases outside the gene matches: 17. Germline-derived CDR1 and CDR2 are SGHDT and YYEEEE. CDR3 nucleotides: TGTGCCAGCAGTCTGGCGACAGGGACAGAAACTCTCTATGGCTACACCTTC. Translated, it gives CASSLATGTETLYGYTF.

This rearrangement joins TRBV11-1 to TRBJ2-5, with D perhaps matching TRBD1 or TRBD2 (5 bases each). CDR1 and CDR2 (germline): SGHAT, FQDESV (reference sequence). V was trimmed by 5 bases and J by 1 base, leaving 26 bases between them. The CDR3 contains 19 residues. DNA for the CDR3: TGTGCCAGCAGCCCGCCCCCAGAGGTCGGGAAGGACACCCAAGAGACCCAGTACTTC. Translating it yields CASSPPPEVGKDTQETQYF.

This clonotype was found a few times. The junction departs from the called germline gene at one end, perhaps through a read error. The chain links TRBV28 to TRBJ1-2; no firm D call. CDR1 and CDR2 from the germline V gene are MDHEN and SYDVKM. The CDR3 totals 16 residues. Here the CDR3 reads CAGSPSRALGLRDYTF. CDR3 sequence (DNA): TGTGCCGGCAGTCCGTCAAGGGCATTAGGGTTAAGGGACTACACCTTC.

On this clonotype: One end of the junction fails to match germline, which may point to a read error. This chain uses TRBV29-1 with TRBJ2-7; D gene ambiguous. The germline CDR1 and CDR2 sequences are SQVTM and ANQGSEA. CDR3 length equals 15 residues. For the CDR3, the DNA is TGCAGCGTTGAAGAACCCGGCAGACTGACCTACGAGCAGTGCTTC. This gives the protein CSVEEPGRLTYEQCF.

Of note for this clonotype: The junction departs from the called germline gene at one end, perhaps through a read error. J is TRBJ2-7 and V is TRBV29-1, with D hard to call. Germline V gene sequence: CDR1 SQVTM, CDR2 ANQGSEA. The CDR3 loop spans 15 amino acids. The CDR3 region is CSVEESGRLTYEQYF. For the CDR3, the DNA is TGCAGCGTTGAAGAATCCGGCAGGCTGACCTATGAGCAGTACTTC.

In the case of this clonotype: One end of the junction fails to match germline, which may point to a read error. The J gene is TRBJ2-7, the V gene TRBV6-2 or TRBV6-3; 9 nucleotides line up with TRBD2. Germline V gene data show CDR1 as MNHEY and CDR2 as SVGEGT. This CDR3 contains 14 residues. This chain's CDR3 is CASSFSGGDYEQYF. In nucleotides, the CDR3 is TGTGCCAGCAGTTTTAGCGGGGGCGACTACGAGCAATACTTC.

This clonotype was seen a few times. This may arise from a read error, as a much more abundant clone is one base away. The CDR3 region is CTSSYSTSGRGNEQFF. The CDR3 bases are TGTACCAGCAGTTACTCGACTAGCGGGAGGGGTAATGAGCAGTTCTTC. The chain carries TRBV6-5 and TRBJ2-1, with 14 bases lining up with TRBD2. There are 16 residues in the CDR3. Looked up from germline, CDR1 is MNHEY and CDR2 is SVGAGI.

With respect to this clonotype: This CDR3 is missing its conserved last phenylalanine or tryptophan, likely due to a read error. The gene calls are TRBV29-1 and TRBJ2-1; the match to TRBD2 covers 8 bases. Germline trimming cut 6 bases from V and 7 bases from J; bases unmatched to any gene: 11. Germline CDR1 reads SQVTM; CDR2 reads ANQGSEA. This CDR3 is 14 amino acids long. CDR3 nucleotide sequence: TGCAGCGTGGGACTAGTGGGAAAAGGAAATGAGCAGTTCCTC. Translated: CSVGLVGKGNEQFL.

Notes on this clonotype: A much larger clone sits a single nucleotide away, making a read error possible. The CDR3 spells CASSKFLRIEYNEQFF. The CDR3 DNA reads TGTGCCAGCAGCAAGTTTCTACGGATAGAATACAATGAGCAGTTCTTC. The chain recombines TRBV5-4 with TRBJ2-1; no clear D. Between the trimmed V and J ends, which lost 4 bases and 4 bases, there was a span of 18 bases. This CDR3 has 16 amino acids. From germline, CDR1 is SGHNT and CDR2 YYREEE (reference sequence).

This clonotype was detected ten times or more. The rearrangement uses TRBV6-6 and TRBJ2-1; D is possibly TRBD1 (6 bases). CDR1 and CDR2 from the germline V gene are MNHNY and SVGAGI (reference sequence). V lost 4 bases, J lost 5 bases, and 18 bases lay in between. This CDR3 spans 16 amino acids. The DNA for the CDR3 is TGTGCCAGCAGTTTACTTAGGGGGACCGAGGACAATGAGCAGTTCTTC. Translating it yields CASSLLRGTEDNEQFF.

This clonotype was detected many times. The chain links TRBV10-2 to TRBJ1-5; unclear D gene. Germline assignment: CDR1 WSHSY and CDR2 SAAADI. CDR3 length equals 12 residues. Trimming stripped 5 bases from V and 7 bases from J, with 9 bases between. DNA of the CDR3: TGCGCCAGCAGTCTCCCGGGGCAGCCCCAGCATTTT. Translation gives CASSLPGQPQHF.